A single sample is the source of the 7 T cell receptor beta chains below, sequenced in a study of CD8 T cells in Susac syndrome. Random-hexamer reverse transcription was applied to roughly 0.5 to 1 ug RNA. TCRdb itself ran the immunoSEQ multiplex PCR reads through MiXCR, one entry per CDR3 protein. In the table there are some 300,000 distinct CDR3 sequences, approximately 90% of which are singletons. Sequenced material: CD8+ T cells from PBMCs. The receptors here all came from a human donor with multiple sclerosis.

V is TRBV10-3 and J is TRBJ2-3; possibly TRBD2 for D (7 bases). Germline-derived CDR1 and CDR2 are ENHRY and SYGVKD. The CDR3 extends over 15 amino acids. Between the trimmed V and J ends, which lost 8 bases and 4 bases, there was a span of 19 bases. CDR3 coding DNA: TGTGCCATCGGCTCTTCTGGGGGGGGGCCAGATACGCAGTATTTT. As protein: CAIGSSGGGPDTQYF.

This chain joins TRBV27 and TRBJ1-5; D remains ambiguous. Trimming stripped 5 bases from V and 2 bases from J, with 19 bases between. Germline loops: CDR1 MNHEY, CDR2 SMNVEV (reference sequence). The CDR3 runs 17 residues. CDR3 coding DNA: TGTGCCAGCAGTCCCCAGACTCGGTACGGGGGCAATCAGCCCCAGCATTTT. Translation gives CASSPQTRYGGNQPQHF.

The CDR3 loop is CASSDRGPSEKLFF. CDR3 nucleotides: TGTGCCAGCAGCGACAGGGGGCCGTCTGAAAAACTGTTTTTT. The chain joins TRBV7-2 to TRBJ1-4; 10 bases map to TRBD1. The CDR3 length is 14 residues. Germline V gene sequence: CDR1 SGHTA, CDR2 FQGNSA. V trimming: 5 bases; J trimming: 7 bases; junction bases outside the gene matches: 4.

This chain uses TRBV7-9 with TRBJ2-7; perhaps D is TRBD1 or TRBD2 (5 bases each). The CDR3 has 13 residues. Germline lookup yields CDR1 SEHNR and CDR2 FQNEAQ (reference sequence). Trimming took off 5 bases at V and 7 bases at J, with 15 bases between the two ends. CDR3 bases: TGTGCCAGCAGCACGGGACCAATGGGAGAGCAGTACTTC. Protein product: CASSTGPMGEQYF. Full variable domain (remainder filled in from reference TRBV7-9 and TRBJ2-7): DTGVSQNPRHKITKRGQNVTFRCDPISEHNRLYWYRQTLGQGPEFLTYFQNEAQLEKSRLLSDRFSAERPKGSFSTLEIQRTEQGDSAMYLCASSTGPMGEQYFGPGTRLTVT.

The chain joins TRBV20-1 to TRBJ2-7, with a tentative D call TRBD2 (6 bases). Germline-derived CDR1 and CDR2 are DFQATT and SNEGSKA (reference sequence). The V and J ends lost 6 bases and 6 bases respectively, with 15 bases between them. The CDR3 has 12 amino acids. DNA of the CDR3: TGCAGTGCCGCTGTCCGGACTACCGAGCAGTACTTC. This gives the protein CSAAVRTTEQYF.

This chain links TRBV30 with TRBJ2-7; 9 bases match TRBD1. V lost 6 bases and J lost 2; bases outside the gene matches: 5. Germline V gives CDR1 GTSNPN, CDR2 SVGIG (reference sequence). This CDR3 has 13 residues. CDR3 coding DNA: TGTGCCTGTCGGGACAGGGCAACCTACGAGCAGTACTTC. Residues: CACRDRATYEQYF.

The chain carries TRBV27 and TRBJ2-7; 9 bases are a match to TRBD1. This CDR3 has 14 amino acids. CDR1 and CDR2 (germline): MNHEY, SMNVEV (reference sequence). With 3 bases clipped from V and 5 bases from J, the junction kept 5 bases outside the gene matches. The CDR3 coding sequence is TGTGCCAGCAGTTTCGCCGGGACAGGGAACGAGCAGTACTTC. This translates into CASSFAGTGNEQYF.